This is a list of T cell receptor beta chains from one sample in a study of blood T cell repertoires in COVID-19. The repertoire was sequenced with immunoSEQ multiplex PCR; TCRdb's copy has only in-frame clones and lacks some. The repertoire holds approximately 280,000 clones, around 88% seen once, with approximately 2.2% in the top ten. Specimen: peripheral blood. The receptors shown here come from a woman younger than 45 who had recovered from COVID-19. Each CDR3 is given with its conserved first and last residue. D genes are given only for firm matches. Only some rows state a clone size, as once, few, many or a class for expanded clones.

j_call: TRBJ2-2; clone_size: .; d_call: TRBD2; v_call: TRBV30; cdr3_aa: CAWSSLADTGELFF; cdr3_nt: TGTGCCTGGAGTAGTCTAGCGGACACCGGGGAGCTGTTTTTT
j_call: TRBJ2-2; clone_size: .; d_call: TRBD2; v_call: TRBV4-2; cdr3_aa: CASSQDSAGGPDTGELFF; cdr3_nt: TGTGCCAGCAGCCAAGACAGCGCGGGAGGGCCCGACACCGGGGAGCTGTTTTTT
j_call: TRBJ2-5; clone_size: .; d_call: TRBD2; v_call: TRBV6-5; cdr3_aa: CASSYSTSGMETQYF; cdr3_nt: TGTGCCAGCAGTTACTCGACTAGCGGGATGGAGACCCAGTACTTC
j_call: TRBJ2-2; clone_size: .; d_call: TRBD2; v_call: TRBV5-1; cdr3_aa: CASSAGLAGANTGELFF; cdr3_nt: TGCGCCAGCAGCGCCGGACTAGCGGGAGCGAACACCGGGGAGCTGTTTTTT
j_call: TRBJ1-3; clone_size: .; d_call: TRBD1; v_call: TRBV9; cdr3_aa: CASSRQGTTGNTIYF; cdr3_nt: TGTGCCAGCAGCAGACAGGGGACTACTGGAAACACCATATATTTT
j_call: TRBJ2-5; clone_size: .; d_call: .; v_call: TRBV29-1; cdr3_aa: CSVFSLETQYF; cdr3_nt: TGCAGCGTTTTCAGTTTAGAGACCCAGTACTTC
j_call: TRBJ2-7; clone_size: .; d_call: TRBD1; v_call: TRBV3-1/TRBV3-2; cdr3_aa: CASSPTGQLYEQYF; cdr3_nt: TGTGCCAGCAGCCCGACGGGACAGCTCTACGAGCAGTACTTC
j_call: TRBJ2-7; clone_size: once; d_call: TRBD1; v_call: TRBV6-5; cdr3_aa: CASVSAQGAEQYF; cdr3_nt: TGTGCCAGCGTTTCCGCCCAGGGGGCCGAGCAGTACTTC
j_call: TRBJ1-6; clone_size: .; d_call: .; v_call: TRBV28; cdr3_aa: CASSPSRGGNSPLHF; cdr3_nt: TGTGCCAGCAGCCCCAGTAGGGGGGGAAATTCACCCCTCCACTTT
j_call: TRBJ2-2; clone_size: once; d_call: TRBD1; v_call: TRBV5-5; cdr3_aa: CASSLFLGQGTGELFF; cdr3_nt: TGTGCCAGCAGCCTATTCCTGGGACAGGGGACCGGGGAGCTGTTTTTT
j_call: TRBJ2-5; clone_size: once; d_call: .; v_call: TRBV2; cdr3_aa: CASSSLQQETQYF; cdr3_nt: TGTGCCAGCAGTTCCCTACAGCAAGAGACCCAGTACTTC
j_call: TRBJ1-4; clone_size: .; d_call: .; v_call: TRBV28; cdr3_aa: CASSLGGTRNGKLFF; cdr3_nt: TGTGCCAGCAGTTTGGGGGGGACTCGGAATGGAAAACTGTTTTTT
j_call: TRBJ1-2; clone_size: .; d_call: .; v_call: TRBV7-9; cdr3_aa: CASSFGGRSYGYTF; cdr3_nt: TGTGCCAGCAGCTTTGGGGGCAGGAGCTATGGCTACACCTTC
j_call: TRBJ1-1; clone_size: .; d_call: .; v_call: TRBV3-1/TRBV3-2; cdr3_aa: CASSRTEAFF; cdr3_nt: TGTGCCAGCAGTCGCACTGAAGCTTTCTTT
j_call: TRBJ2-5; clone_size: once; d_call: .; v_call: TRBV19; cdr3_aa: CASSRVASGSRETQYF; cdr3_nt: TGTGCCAGTAGTAGGGTCGCAAGCGGGTCTAGGGAGACCCAGTACTTC
j_call: TRBJ1-1; clone_size: .; d_call: .; v_call: TRBV13; cdr3_aa: CASSPTGRNTEAFF; cdr3_nt: TGTGCCAGCAGCCCCACAGGGCGGAACACTGAAGCTTTCTTT
j_call: TRBJ2-7; clone_size: .; d_call: TRBD1; v_call: TRBV30; cdr3_aa: CAWSGGTGYVEYF; cdr3_nt: TGTGCCTGGAGTGGAGGGACAGGTTATGTCGAGTACTTC
j_call: TRBJ2-3; clone_size: .; d_call: .; v_call: TRBV10-3; cdr3_aa: CAISDQGTTDTQYF; cdr3_nt: TGTGCCATCAGTGATCAGGGGACCACAGATACGCAGTATTTT
j_call: TRBJ1-1; clone_size: .; d_call: .; v_call: TRBV3-1/TRBV3-2; cdr3_aa: CASSQAAEAFF; cdr3_nt: TGTGCCAGCAGCCAAGCCGCTGAAGCTTTCTTT
j_call: TRBJ2-1; clone_size: .; d_call: TRBD2; v_call: TRBV28; cdr3_aa: CASSTPWGGSANEQFF; cdr3_nt: TGTGCCAGCAGTACCCCGTGGGGCGGGAGTGCTAATGAGCAGTTCTTC
j_call: TRBJ2-7; clone_size: .; d_call: TRBD1; v_call: TRBV6-5; cdr3_aa: CASRGQGHEQYF; cdr3_nt: TGTGCCAGCAGAGGACAGGGGCACGAGCAGTACTTC
j_call: TRBJ2-7; clone_size: .; d_call: TRBD1; v_call: TRBV10-3; cdr3_aa: CAIRPRDSLSYEQYF; cdr3_nt: TGTGCCATCAGGCCCCGGGACAGTCTCTCCTACGAGCAGTACTTC
j_call: TRBJ1-4; clone_size: once; d_call: .; v_call: TRBV28; cdr3_aa: CASSGGGSATNEKLFF; cdr3_nt: TGTGCCAGCAGCGGGGGGGGCTCGGCAACTAATGAAAAACTGTTTTTT
j_call: TRBJ2-1; clone_size: .; d_call: .; v_call: TRBV24-1; cdr3_aa: CATSDDRNEQFF; cdr3_nt: TGTGCCACCAGTGATGACAGGAATGAGCAGTTCTTC
j_call: TRBJ1-1; clone_size: .; d_call: .; v_call: TRBV5-1; cdr3_aa: CASSLTGGGFDNTEAFF; cdr3_nt: TGCGCCAGCAGCTTGACCGGGGGTGGATTTGATAACACTGAAGCTTTCTTT
j_call: TRBJ2-5; clone_size: once; d_call: TRBD1; v_call: TRBV28; cdr3_aa: CASSPDRGPRAETQYF; cdr3_nt: TGTGCCAGCAGCCCGGACAGGGGCCCTCGGGCAGAGACCCAGTACTTC
j_call: TRBJ2-7; clone_size: .; d_call: TRBD1; v_call: TRBV25-1; cdr3_aa: CASSDGTGLNEQYF; cdr3_nt: TGTGCCAGCAGTGACGGGACAGGGTTAAACGAGCAGTACTTC
j_call: TRBJ2-5; clone_size: .; d_call: TRBD1; v_call: TRBV5-1; cdr3_aa: CASSGPQGYETQYF; cdr3_nt: TGCGCCAGCAGCGGCCCACAGGGGTACGAGACCCAGTACTTC
j_call: TRBJ1-1; clone_size: .; d_call: TRBD1; v_call: TRBV11-3; cdr3_aa: CASSSSGTAEAFF; cdr3_nt: TGTGCCAGCAGCTCTTCGGGGACAGCTGAAGCTTTCTTT
j_call: TRBJ2-2; clone_size: few; d_call: TRBD1; v_call: TRBV5-1; cdr3_aa: CASSLWTGGSGELFF; cdr3_nt: TGCGCCAGCAGCTTGTGGACAGGGGGATCCGGGGAGCTGTTTTTT
j_call: TRBJ2-7; clone_size: .; d_call: TRBD1; v_call: TRBV19; cdr3_aa: CASSDRADSYEQYF; cdr3_nt: TGTGCCAGTAGTGACAGGGCCGACTCCTACGAGCAGTACTTC
j_call: TRBJ2-7; clone_size: .; d_call: .; v_call: TRBV6-5; cdr3_aa: CASSTEQLSYEQYF; cdr3_nt: TGTGCCAGCAGCACGGAGCAGCTCTCCTACGAGCAGTACTTC
j_call: TRBJ2-7; clone_size: .; d_call: .; v_call: TRBV30; cdr3_aa: CAWSPPGKQYF; cdr3_nt: TGTGCCTGGAGCCCACCGGGGAAGCAGTACTTC
j_call: TRBJ1-2; clone_size: .; d_call: .; v_call: TRBV19; cdr3_aa: CASSTWDLQGYTNYGYTF; cdr3_nt: TGTGCCAGTAGTACTTGGGATTTACAGGGATACACTAACTATGGCTACACCTTC
j_call: TRBJ2-3; clone_size: .; d_call: TRBD2; v_call: TRBV10-3; cdr3_aa: CAISEFSGGTDTQYF; cdr3_nt: TGTGCCATCAGTGAATTTAGCGGGGGCACAGATACGCAGTATTTT
j_call: TRBJ1-1; clone_size: .; d_call: .; v_call: TRBV12-3/TRBV12-4; cdr3_aa: CASSFRGLTEAFF; cdr3_nt: TGTGCCAGCAGTTTCAGAGGACTCACTGAAGCTTTCTTT
j_call: TRBJ2-1; clone_size: .; d_call: TRBD1; v_call: TRBV5-4; cdr3_aa: CASSSTDRPTYNEQFF; cdr3_nt: TGTGCCAGCAGCTCTACGGACAGGCCCACCTACAATGAGCAGTTCTTC
j_call: TRBJ2-5; clone_size: once; d_call: .; v_call: TRBV5-1; cdr3_aa: CASSPVGARETQYF; cdr3_nt: TGCGCCAGCAGCCCGGTAGGGGCTCGAGAGACCCAGTACTTC
j_call: TRBJ1-2; clone_size: .; d_call: .; v_call: TRBV6-1; cdr3_aa: CASSETANANYGYTF; cdr3_nt: TGTGCCAGCAGTGAGACAGCAAACGCTAACTATGGCTACACCTTC
j_call: TRBJ2-7; clone_size: .; d_call: .; v_call: TRBV6-5; cdr3_aa: CASSRRGQISYEQYF; cdr3_nt: TGTGCCAGCAGCCGACGAGGACAGATTTCCTACGAGCAGTACTTC
j_call: TRBJ2-7; clone_size: .; d_call: TRBD1; v_call: TRBV2; cdr3_aa: CASSEAGTGSGEQYF; cdr3_nt: TGTGCCAGCAGTGAAGCGGGGACAGGCTCGGGGGAGCAGTACTTC
j_call: TRBJ2-1; clone_size: .; d_call: TRBD1; v_call: TRBV4-2; cdr3_aa: CASSQGGQGAFF; cdr3_nt: TGTGCCAGCAGCCAGGGAGGACAGGGGGCGTTCTTC
j_call: TRBJ2-7; clone_size: .; d_call: TRBD1; v_call: TRBV7-8; cdr3_aa: CASSLTGGAYEQYF; cdr3_nt: TGTGCCAGCAGCTTGACAGGGGGCGCCTACGAGCAGTACTTC
j_call: TRBJ1-2; clone_size: .; d_call: .; v_call: TRBV4-1; cdr3_aa: CASSQARANYGYTF; cdr3_nt: TGCGCCAGCAGCCAAGCACGAGCTAACTATGGCTACACCTTC
j_call: TRBJ1-5; clone_size: .; d_call: .; v_call: TRBV6-5; cdr3_aa: CASSSLDSDQPQHF; cdr3_nt: TGTGCCAGCAGTTCCTTAGACAGTGATCAGCCCCAGCATTTT
j_call: TRBJ1-2; clone_size: .; d_call: TRBD1; v_call: TRBV6-5; cdr3_aa: CASRPGQGGYGYTF; cdr3_nt: TGTGCCAGCAGACCCGGACAGGGAGGCTATGGCTACACCTTC
j_call: TRBJ1-1; clone_size: .; d_call: TRBD1; v_call: TRBV5-1; cdr3_aa: CASSYTGGVTEAFF; cdr3_nt: TGCGCCAGCAGCTATACAGGGGGCGTCACTGAAGCTTTCTTT
j_call: TRBJ1-6; clone_size: once; d_call: .; v_call: TRBV12-3/TRBV12-4; cdr3_aa: CASSQTRNSPLHF; cdr3_nt: TGTGCCAGCAGTCAGACAAGAAATTCACCCCTCCACTTT
j_call: TRBJ2-1; clone_size: .; d_call: .; v_call: TRBV9; cdr3_aa: CASSVNNNEQFF; cdr3_nt: TGTGCCAGCAGCGTAAACAACAATGAGCAGTTCTTC
j_call: TRBJ2-3; clone_size: .; d_call: .; v_call: TRBV4-1; cdr3_aa: CASSQTRTDTQYF; cdr3_nt: TGCGCCAGCAGCCAAACCAGAACAGATACGCAGTATTTT
j_call: TRBJ2-7; clone_size: .; d_call: TRBD2; v_call: TRBV28; cdr3_aa: CASTRGGTSGSHEQYF; cdr3_nt: TGTGCCAGCACTCGGGGTGGGACTAGCGGGAGTCACGAGCAGTACTTC
j_call: TRBJ2-5; clone_size: .; d_call: TRBD2; v_call: TRBV5-5; cdr3_aa: CASSSPTSEKLETQYF; cdr3_nt: TGTGCCAGCAGCTCTCCGACTAGCGAGAAGTTGGAGACCCAGTACTTC
j_call: TRBJ2-2; clone_size: few; d_call: .; v_call: TRBV4-1; cdr3_aa: CASSQFRGAYTGELFF; cdr3_nt: TGCGCCAGCAGCCAATTCCGGGGGGCCTACACCGGGGAGCTGTTTTTT
j_call: TRBJ2-3; clone_size: .; d_call: .; v_call: TRBV7-9; cdr3_aa: CASSLEGRARADTQYF; cdr3_nt: TGTGCCAGCAGCTTAGAGGGCAGGGCTCGCGCAGATACGCAGTATTTT
j_call: TRBJ1-1; clone_size: .; d_call: TRBD1; v_call: TRBV5-5; cdr3_aa: CASSRVTGAQADEAFF; cdr3_nt: TGTGCCAGCAGCCGGGTGACAGGGGCTCAAGCTGATGAAGCTTTCTTT
j_call: TRBJ1-4; clone_size: many; d_call: .; v_call: TRBV28; cdr3_aa: CASSLGQDEKLFF; cdr3_nt: TGTGCCAGCAGTTTAGGACAAGACGAAAAACTGTTTTTT